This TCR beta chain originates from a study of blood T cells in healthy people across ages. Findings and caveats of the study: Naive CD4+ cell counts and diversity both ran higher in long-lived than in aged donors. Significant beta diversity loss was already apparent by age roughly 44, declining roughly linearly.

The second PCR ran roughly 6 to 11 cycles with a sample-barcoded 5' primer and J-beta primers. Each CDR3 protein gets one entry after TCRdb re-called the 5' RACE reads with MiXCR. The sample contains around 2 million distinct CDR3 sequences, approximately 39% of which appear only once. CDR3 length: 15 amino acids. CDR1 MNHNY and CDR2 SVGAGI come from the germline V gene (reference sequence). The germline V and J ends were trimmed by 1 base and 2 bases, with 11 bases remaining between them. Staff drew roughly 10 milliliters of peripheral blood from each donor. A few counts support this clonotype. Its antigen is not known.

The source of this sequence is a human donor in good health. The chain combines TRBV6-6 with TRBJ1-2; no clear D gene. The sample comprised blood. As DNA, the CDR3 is TGTGCCAGCAGTTACTTTGCAGGTCAGAACTATGGCTACACCTTC. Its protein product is CASSYFAGQNYGYTF.